This T cell receptor (beta chain) originates from a study of control samples from healthy donors and cancer patients. V lost 6 bases and J 4 bases, leaving 15 bases between the germline ends. From germline, CDR1 is ENHRY and CDR2 SYGVKD. This CDR3 is built from 14 residues. Libraries were prepared by immunoSEQ multiplex PCR; TCRdb keeps only in-frame clonotypes and omits some of them. The sample records about 150,000 clones, 91% being singletons. This rearrangement joins TRBV10-3 to TRBJ1-1; the D is unclear. This sequence originates from a woman aged 40 to 50 in good health. The sample taken for sequencing was blood. CDR3 protein: CAISAVTTGTEAFF. The CDR3 bases are TGTGCCATCAGCGCAGTCACTACCGGCACTGAAGCTTTCTTT.